The 30 T cell receptor beta chains in this list originate from one sample, sequenced in a study of T cell responses to AZD1222 COVID-19 vaccine. Assay used: immunoSEQ multiplex PCR; TCRdb lists only in-frame clones, some missing. The table includes approximately 150,000 clones, 85% to 90% detected once. Source: peripheral blood, taken 28 days after the second AZD1222 dose. These receptor sequences come from an adult who received the AZD1222 COVID-19 vaccine.

The rearrangement joins TRBV7-6 to TRBJ1-1; D might be TRBD1 (6 bases). Germline V gene data show CDR1 as SGHVS and CDR2 as FNYEAQ. CDR3 length: 16 amino acids. V shed 5 bases and J shed 2 bases, with 18 bases lying between them. The CDR3 region is CASSQAGTFINTEAFF. For the CDR3, the DNA is TGTGCCAGCAGCCAGGCTGGGACATTTATAAACACTGAAGCTTTCTTT.

This clone was seen a handful of times. The chain joins TRBV29-1 to TRBJ2-3, with 7 positions matching TRBD2. This CDR3 comprises 16 residues. Trimming took 1 base from V and 4 from J; bases not matched to a gene: 11. The germline gives CDR1 SQVTM, CDR2 ANQGSEA. The CDR3 DNA reads TGCAGCGTTGAAGGGAAGAGCGGGGAGTCGTCAGATACGCAGTATTTT. Translated: CSVEGKSGESSDTQYF.

There are a few counts of this clone. V usage is TRBV9 and J usage is TRBJ1-2; D is perhaps TRBD1 (6 bases). Germline V gives CDR1 SGDLS, CDR2 YYNGEE. The V gene lost 4 bases and the J gene lost 0 bases, with 13 bases spanning the gap. The CDR3 is 15 residues long. CDR3 in DNA: TGTGCCAGCAGCTCAACAGGGATAGCTAACTATGGCTACACCTTC. It encodes CASSSTGIANYGYTF. Combining the CDR3 with reference TRBV9 and TRBJ1-2 gives the whole variable domain DSGVTQTPKHLITATGQRVTLRCSPRSGDLSVYWYQQSLDQGLQFLIQYYNGEERAKGNILERFSAQQFPDLHSELNLSSLELGDSALYFCASSSTGIANYGYTFGSGTRLTVV.

The genes are TRBV27 and TRBJ2-7; 7 nucleotides align to TRBD1. CDR1 is MNHEY and CDR2 is SMNVEV in the germline V gene (reference sequence). V was clipped by 6 bases and J by 0 bases; unmatched bases: 5. The CDR3 runs 14 residues. As DNA, the CDR3 is TGTGCCAGCAGCCTGACAGGGACCTCCTACGAGCAGTACTTC. Protein: CASSLTGTSYEQYF.

The chain couples TRBV27 to TRBJ1-6; weak D call: TRBD1 (6 bases). The length of the CDR3 is 13 residues. Per the germline V gene, CDR1 is MNHEY and CDR2 is SMNVEV (reference sequence). Trimming stripped 2 bases from V and 8 bases from J, with 7 bases between. CDR3 protein: CASSLGGYSPLHF. CDR3 DNA sequence: TGTGCCAGCAGTTTAGGGGGCTATTCACCCCTCCACTTT.

This clone occurred once. The chain carries TRBV11-2 and TRBJ1-1; perhaps TRBD1 as D (5 bases). Trimming stripped 10 bases from V and 2 bases from J, with 14 bases between. The CDR3 is made up of 13 amino acids. Germline V gene lookup returns CDR1 SGHAT and CDR2 FQNNGV. CDR3 loop: CATLGEGNTEAFF. For the CDR3, the DNA is TGTGCCACTTTAGGGGAGGGCAACACTGAAGCTTTCTTT.

The rearrangement links TRBV6-5 to TRBJ2-7; 10 positions agree with TRBD2. Germline V gene lookup returns CDR1 MNHEY and CDR2 SVGAGI. With V trimmed by 4 bases and J by 2 bases, 8 bases remained unmatched. CDR3 length equals 16 residues. For the CDR3, the DNA is TGTGCCAGCAGTTCAGGATCAACTAGCGGGACCTACGAGCAGTACTTC. Its protein product is CASSSGSTSGTYEQYF.

This chain joins TRBV7-2 and TRBJ2-7, with D possibly called TRBD1 or TRBD2 (5 bases each). This CDR3 comprises 15 residues. Looked up from germline, CDR1 is SGHTA and CDR2 is FQGNSA. Trimming took off 2 bases at V and 2 bases at J, with 13 bases between the two ends. The CDR3 reads CASSLNRFGAYEQYF. CDR3 DNA: TGTGCCAGCAGCTTAAACAGGTTCGGGGCCTACGAGCAGTACTTC.

This sequence joins TRBV7-6 and TRBJ1-3; no reliable D call. The CDR3 totals 14 residues. The V end lost 2 bases, the J end lost 8 bases, and 13 bases lay between the germline ends. The germline gives CDR1 SGHVS, CDR2 FNYEAQ. The CDR3 reads CASSLRAGIDTIYF. For the CDR3, the DNA is TGTGCCAGCAGCTTACGAGCGGGGATCGACACCATATATTTT. Filled out from reference TRBV7-6 and TRBJ1-3, the complete variable domain reads GAGVSQSPRYKVTKRGQDVALRCDPISGHVSLYWYRQALGQGPEFLTYFNYEAQQDKSGLPNDRFSAERPEGSISTLTIQRTEQRDSAMYRCASSLRAGIDTIYFGEGSWLTVV.

The rearrangement uses TRBV6-4 and TRBJ2-1; 12 nucleotides agree with TRBD2. The CDR3 extends over 15 amino acids. Germline CDR1 and CDR2: MRHNA and SNTAGT. With V trimmed by 5 bases and J by 7 bases, 6 bases remained unmatched. CDR3 DNA sequence: TGTGCCAGCAGTATACTAGCGGGAGGTGGGAATGAGCAGTTCTTC. Translating gives CASSILAGGGNEQFF.

CDR3 in DNA: TGCGCCAGCAGCCCCGGCCCAGGGGCAACTAATGAAAAACTGTTTTTT. It yields the protein CASSPGPGATNEKLFF. This sequence joins TRBV5-1 and TRBJ1-4; tentatively, D is TRBD1 (6 bases). This CDR3 has 16 residues. Trimming took off 4 bases at V and 0 bases at J, with 13 bases between the two ends. Germline CDR1 reads SGHRS; CDR2 reads YFSETQ. Full variable domain (missing parts from reference TRBV5-1 and TRBJ1-4): KAGVTQTPRYLIKTRGQQVTLSCSPISGHRSVSWYQQTPGQGLQFLFEYFSETQRNKGNFPGRFSGRQFSNSRSEMNVSTLELGDSALYLCASSPGPGATNEKLFFGSGTQLSVL.

In its sample, this clone was seen a few times. This chain links TRBV27 with TRBJ1-1, with TRBD1 matching 8 bases. The CDR3 contains 14 residues. In germline, CDR1 is MNHEY, CDR2 SMNVEV (reference sequence). V trimming: 5 bases; J trimming: 5 bases; junction bases outside the gene matches: 7. CDR3 protein: CASSPRQGITEAFF. The CDR3 DNA reads TGTGCCAGCAGTCCTAGACAGGGGATTACTGAAGCTTTCTTT.

The V and J genes are TRBV7-9 and TRBJ2-2; 7 bases are shared with TRBD2. With V trimmed by 5 bases and J by 0 bases, 3 bases remained unmatched. The germline V gene has CDR1 SEHNR and CDR2 FQNEAQ (reference sequence). The CDR3 sequence is 15 residues long. In DNA form, the CDR3 reads TGTGCCAGCAGCCTTGGACTAGCGAACACCGGGGAGCTGTTTTTT. It specifies CASSLGLANTGELFF. The complete variable domain, with remaining parts taken from reference TRBV7-9 and TRBJ2-2, reads DTGVSQNPRHKITKRGQNVTFRCDPISEHNRLYWYRQTLGQGPEFLTYFQNEAQLEKSRLLSDRFSAERPKGSFSTLEIQRTEQGDSAMYLCASSLGLANTGELFFGEGSRLTVL.

The chain recombines TRBV28 with TRBJ2-7; possible D gene TRBD1, 6 bases. Per the germline V gene, CDR1 is MDHEN and CDR2 is SYDVKM. CDR3 size: 16 residues. With 6 bases removed from V and 4 bases from J, the gap between germline ends came to 22 bases. The CDR3 DNA reads as TGTGCCAGCAGCCCGGTCGAGGGGACAAGATATTACGAGCAGTACTTC. This encodes CASSPVEGTRYYEQYF.

This chain connects TRBV6-5 to TRBJ1-2; 8 bases agree with TRBD1. The CDR3 consists of 15 residues. Germline-derived CDR1 and CDR2 are MNHEY and SVGAGI. The trim removed 6 bases at V and 4 bases at J, leaving 10 bases unmatched. Here the CDR3 DNA reads TGTGCCAGCAGACAGCCGGACAGGGAGGGCTATGGCTACACCTTC. The encoded protein is CASRQPDREGYGYTF.

The rearrangement joins TRBV19 to TRBJ1-1; 7 bases are shared with TRBD1. V was clipped by 5 bases and J by 7 bases; unmatched bases: 10. Looked up from germline, CDR1 is LNHDA and CDR2 is SQIVND (reference sequence). There are 14 residues in the CDR3. CDR3 bases: TGTGCCAGTAGTCGACAGGGCGGGGGGTTTGAAGCTTTCTTT. Its translation is CASSRQGGGFEAFF.

This clone has just a few counts. This chain joins TRBV28 and TRBJ2-1; D gene uncertain. V lost 7 bases and J 8 bases, leaving 18 bases between the germline ends. Germline V lookup: CDR1 MDHEN, CDR2 SYDVKM. There are 14 residues in the CDR3. The chain's CDR3 is CASTNPYMGDEQFF. The CDR3 DNA follows: TGTGCCAGCACCAATCCGTACATGGGTGATGAGCAGTTCTTC.

The chain employs TRBV5-1 and TRBJ1-4; D gene unclear. Trimming left V 2 bases short and J 7 bases short, with 12 bases between. There are 14 residues in the CDR3. Germline lookup yields CDR1 SGHRS and CDR2 YFSETQ. CDR3 sequence: CASSLGRSGEKLFF. DNA of the CDR3: TGCGCCAGCAGCTTAGGACGGAGTGGTGAAAAACTGTTTTTT.

The chain recombines TRBV4-1 with TRBJ1-2; D is unclear. V lost 4 bases to trimming and J lost 8 bases, with 11 bases between them. This CDR3 spans 12 amino acids. CDR1 is MGHRA and CDR2 is YSYEKL in the germline V gene. This CDR3 reads CASSRDTGGYTF. The DNA of the CDR3 is TGCGCCAGCAGCCGAGATACGGGGGGCTACACCTTC.

J is TRBJ1-1 and V is TRBV7-8; D is unresolved. The V end was cut by 1 base, the J end by 4 bases, with 10 bases between. Germline CDR1 SGHVS, CDR2 FQNEAQ. The CDR3 covers 14 residues. The CDR3 sequence is CASSLGPPGTEAFF. The CDR3 DNA reads as TGTGCCAGCAGCTTAGGACCCCCGGGCACTGAAGCTTTCTTT.

This chain joins TRBV23-1 and TRBJ1-5; D is ambiguous. TRBV23-1 is filed as an ORF, its function uncertain. Trimming removed 4 bases from V and 1 base from J, with 14 bases in between. The CDR3 has 16 amino acids. Here the CDR3 DNA reads TGCGCCAGCAGTCGTCGGCCGGCAGACAGCAATCAGCCCCAGCATTTT. This sequence encodes CASSRRPADSNQPQHF.

The chain recombines TRBV3-1 (or the pseudogene TRBV3-2) with TRBJ1-6, with no clear D. This CDR3 contains 15 residues. The V gene's germline CDR1 is LGHDT and CDR2 YNNKEL (reference sequence). V lost 4 bases, J lost 7 bases, and 14 bases lay in between. In DNA, the CDR3 is TGTGCCAGCAGCCGTCTGACGGACCAAAATTCACCCCTCCACTTT. This codes for CASSRLTDQNSPLHF.

The V call is TRBV29-1, the J call TRBJ2-3; D remains ambiguous. Per the germline V gene, CDR1 is SQVTM and CDR2 is ANQGSEA. Trimming took off 3 bases at V and 5 bases at J, with 12 bases between the two ends. This CDR3 comprises 13 residues. CDR3 coding DNA: TGCAGCGTTGAGTCCGGTGTCAGAGATACGCAGTATTTT. It codes for CSVESGVRDTQYF.

The chain couples TRBV5-1 to TRBJ1-1; weak D call: TRBD1 (5 bases). Germline CDR1 SGHRS, CDR2 YFSETQ. Trimming took 5 bases from V and 6 from J, leaving 14 bases between them. CDR3 length: 13 amino acids. This CDR3 reads CASSSDTKAEAFF. In nucleotides, the CDR3 is TGCGCCAGCAGTTCGGACACGAAGGCTGAAGCTTTCTTT. Complete variable domain (other parts from reference TRBV5-1 and TRBJ1-1): KAGVTQTPRYLIKTRGQQVTLSCSPISGHRSVSWYQQTPGQGLQFLFEYFSETQRNKGNFPGRFSGRQFSNSRSEMNVSTLELGDSALYLCASSSDTKAEAFFGQGTRLTVV.

The chain links TRBV27 to TRBJ2-3; 7 nucleotides match TRBD1. V lost 5 bases to trimming and J lost 9 bases; unmatched junction nucleotides: 11. The CDR3 is 14 amino acids. The germline CDR1 and CDR2 sequences are MNHEY and SMNVEV (reference sequence). CDR3 in DNA: TGTGCCAGCAGTCCCGCGGCGCAAGGGGGCACGCAGTATTTT. It translates to CASSPAAQGGTQYF.

This clone was seen more than once but under ten times. The chain couples TRBV7-9 to TRBJ2-5; the D gene could be TRBD1 or TRBD2 (6 bases each). The CDR3 consists of 12 residues. From germline, CDR1 is SEHNR and CDR2 FQNEAQ (reference sequence). Trimming removed 6 bases from V and 2 bases from J, with 7 bases in between. CDR3 in DNA: TGTGCCAGCAGAGGGGGGCAAGAGACCCAGTACTTC. Translating it yields CASRGGQETQYF.

The J gene is TRBJ2-7, the V gene TRBV27, with 7 bases lining up with TRBD2. Unmatched junction bases numbered 6, after V lost 0 bases and J lost 4 bases. The CDR3 is 15 amino acids. Germline V CDR1 and CDR2: MNHEY, SMNVEV (reference sequence). The CDR3 DNA is TGTGCCAGCAGTTTATCGTCTAGCGGAAAATACGAGCAGTACTTC. As protein: CASSLSSSGKYEQYF.

V gene TRBV19 combines with J gene TRBJ2-3; tentatively, D is TRBD2 (6 bases). CDR3 length: 15 amino acids. V lost 2 bases to trimming and J lost 3 bases, with 12 bases between them. Germline CDR1 LNHDA, CDR2 SQIVND (reference sequence). CDR3 protein: CASSIRESLTDTQYF. In DNA, the CDR3 is TGTGCCAGTAGTATACGGGAGAGTCTTACAGATACGCAGTATTTT.

The chain is built from TRBV29-1 and TRBJ2-3; 10 nucleotides align to TRBD1. Trimming cost V 3 bases and J 2 bases; bases outside gene matches: 11. The CDR3 spans 17 residues. Germline loops: CDR1 SQVTM, CDR2 ANQGSEA. CDR3 sequence (DNA): TGCAGCGTTGAGGGAGAAACCGGGACAGGGGTCACAGATACGCAGTATTTT. It yields the protein CSVEGETGTGVTDTQYF.

CDR3 DNA: TGTGCCAGCAGCTTGGCCGAGCGGGAATGGTCAGATACGCAGTATTTT. Encoded protein: CASSLAEREWSDTQYF. This chain joins TRBV5-6 and TRBJ2-3; TRBD2 matches 7 bases. Germline V gives CDR1 SGHDT, CDR2 YYEEEE. V trimming: 0 bases; J trimming: 4 bases; junction bases outside the gene matches: 8. The CDR3 length is 16 residues.